In this sample, the clone carrying this TCR beta chain turned up a few times. Its antigen remains unknown. The sample comes from a study of cytomegalovirus exposure and HLA in healthy donors. Study at large: Among some 400 genotyped donors, more than 65% fell in the Caucasian-associated ancestry cluster.

It was with 60 Vbeta and 13 Jbeta primers that the PCR ran. The assay was immunoSEQ multiplex PCR, and TCRdb's table has in-frame clones only and misses some. This sample has around 150,000 clones, with roughly four fifths found just once. The germline V gene encodes CDR1 MNHEY and CDR2 SVGAGI. CDR3 length: 12 residues. Trimming stripped 8 bases from V and 1 base from J, with 9 bases between. Study results and limitations: The classifier, whose performance was assessed in both the original and validation cohorts, reportedly diagnosed cytomegalovirus status with high specificity and sensitivity. From TCR beta sequences, most subjects' HLA-A and HLA-B alleles were reportedly predicted accurately. Relative to the approximately 700-donor mean, N-insertions were reportedly fewer in an Asian-associated ancestry cluster in a later analysis.

Sequences were obtained from PBMCs. This clonotype originated in a man aged 50 or older in good health and CMV-seropositive. The chain is built from TRBV6-5 and TRBJ2-7, with TRBD2 as a possible D gene (5 bases). The CDR3 protein is CASSDYSYEQYF. CDR3 bases: TGTGCCAGCTCAGACTATTCCTACGAGCAGTACTTC.